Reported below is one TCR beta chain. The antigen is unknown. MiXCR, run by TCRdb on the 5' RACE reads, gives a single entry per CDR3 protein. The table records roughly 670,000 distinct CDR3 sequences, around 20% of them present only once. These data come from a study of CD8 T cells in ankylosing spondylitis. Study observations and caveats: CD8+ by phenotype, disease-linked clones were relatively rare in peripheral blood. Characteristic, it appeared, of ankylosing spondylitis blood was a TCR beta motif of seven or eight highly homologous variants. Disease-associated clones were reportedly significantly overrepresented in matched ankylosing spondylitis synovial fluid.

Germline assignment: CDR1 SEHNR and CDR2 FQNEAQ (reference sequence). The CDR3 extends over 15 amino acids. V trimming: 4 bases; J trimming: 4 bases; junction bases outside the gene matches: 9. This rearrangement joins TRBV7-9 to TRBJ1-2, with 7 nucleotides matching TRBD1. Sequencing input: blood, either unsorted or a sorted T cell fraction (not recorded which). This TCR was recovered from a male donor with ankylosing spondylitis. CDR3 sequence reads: CASSYSTGTSYGYTF. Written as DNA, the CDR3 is TGTGCCAGCAGCTACTCGACAGGGACTAGCTATGGCTACACCTTC.